These 32 T cell receptor beta chains came from one sample sequenced in a study of T-cell memory formation after mild COVID-19 (dated by TCRdb to 2020 to 2023). Preparation of the library involved 5' RACE. TCRdb records Illumina NovaSeq 6000 as the sequencer. The public reads were reanalyzed by TCRdb: fastp trimming at Q25, MiXCR alignment, in-frame beta chains only. Each record represents a unique CDR3 protein, reported with the most common genes and DNA among its rows. The table for this sample lists fewer than 200,000 distinct CDR3 sequences; 15% to 20% of them were counted only once. Roughly 4% of the sample is in the top ten clones. The sequenced sample consisted of PBMCs or a T cell subset sorted from them (not recorded which). Receptors originate from a man aged 18 to 35 who had mild COVID-19 (a few samples of this study predate the infection). The sample titles of this study are shuffled in the database, so cell type and time point are left out; the donor was told from shared clones.

This clonotype was seen only a few times. This chain uses TRBV6-6 with TRBJ2-1; 11 bases fit TRBD2. From germline, CDR1 is MNHNY and CDR2 SVGAGI (reference sequence). The trim removed 4 bases at V and 1 base at J, leaving 9 bases unmatched. The CDR3 sequence is 18 residues long. The CDR3 sequence: CASSLTSGTSGSYNEQFF. The CDR3 nucleotides are TGTGCCAGCAGTTTGACTAGCGGGACCTCGGGGTCCTACAATGAGCAGTTCTTC.

This clonotype was detected only a few times. A read error may account for a junction end that differs from germline. CDR3 in amino acids: CASSNSGSAGELFF. DNA of the CDR3: TGTGCCAGCAGTAACTCAGGGTCGGCCGGGGAGCTGTTTTTT. V usage is TRBV6-2 or TRBV6-3 and J usage is TRBJ2-2; possible D gene TRBD1, 5 bases. This CDR3 contains 14 residues. Per the germline V gene, CDR1 is MNHEY and CDR2 is SVGEGT.

V usage is TRBV7-2 and J usage is TRBJ1-2; perhaps TRBD1 as D (6 bases). CDR1 and CDR2 from the germline V gene are SGHTA and FQGNSA. The V end lost 6 bases, the J end lost 8 bases, and 19 bases lay between the germline ends. The CDR3 consists of 14 residues. The CDR3 DNA reads as TGTGCCAGCAGATCCGGAAGGGGGGATGAGGGCTACACCTTC. Amino acid sequence: CASRSGRGDEGYTF.

The chain employs TRBV12-5 and TRBJ2-3, with TRBD1 as a possible D gene (6 bases). The V end lost 5 bases, the J end lost 2 bases, and 14 bases lay between the germline ends. CDR3 length: 15 residues. CDR1 and CDR2 (germline): LGHNT, FRNRAP. The CDR3 region is CASGPEDRNTDTQYF. DNA for the CDR3: TGTGCTAGTGGTCCGGAGGACAGAAACACAGATACGCAGTATTTT.

This clonotype was observed a few times. The chain employs TRBV12-3 or TRBV12-4 and TRBJ2-1; unclear D gene. The CDR3 totals 17 residues. The ends were cut back, 6 bases at V and 3 bases at J, with 21 bases in the middle. CDR3 protein: CASSHRGRSLFYNEQFF. For the CDR3, the DNA is TGTGCCAGCAGCCACCGTGGAAGGAGTCTTTTCTACAATGAGCAGTTCTTC.

This clonotype was recorded at least ten times. The rearrangement joins TRBV18 to TRBJ2-3; 7 nucleotides agree with TRBD2. The CDR3 loop spans 16 amino acids. V shed 3 bases and J 0 bases; nucleotides not matched to a gene: 6. CDR1 is KGHSH and CDR2 is LQKENI in the germline V gene. CDR3 bases: TGTGCCAGCTCACCTGGAGCGGGGAGGAGCACAGATACGCAGTATTTT. This codes for CASSPGAGRSTDTQYF.

The V and J genes are TRBV5-1 and TRBJ1-1; D remains ambiguous. The germline CDR1 and CDR2 sequences are SGHRS and YFSETQ. The CDR3 runs 15 residues. V gave up 0 bases and J gave up 0 bases, with 9 bases separating them. The CDR3 protein is CASSLGLGMNTEAFF. For the CDR3, the DNA is TGCGCCAGCAGCTTGGGGTTGGGGATGAACACTGAAGCTTTCTTT.

The chain carries TRBV12-3 or TRBV12-4 and TRBJ1-3; D is unresolved. This CDR3 contains 14 residues. Trimming left V 6 bases short and J 0 bases short, with 9 bases between. Here the CDR3 DNA reads TGTGCCAGCAGCTCAGCTCGCTCTGGAAACACCATATATTTT. It encodes CASSSARSGNTIYF.

This clonotype has at least ten counts. The gene calls are TRBV2 and TRBJ2-1, with D perhaps being TRBD1 or TRBD2 (5 bases each). This CDR3 contains 12 residues. V lost 8 bases, J lost 6 bases, and 11 bases lay in between. The germline CDR1 and CDR2 sequences are SNHLY and FYNNEI. CDR3 nucleotide sequence: TGTGCCAGCGGGGGAGAGGGCAATGAGCAGTTCTTC. This gives the protein CASGGEGNEQFF.

The table lists this clonotype with a few counts. J is TRBJ2-2 and V is TRBV7-2; perhaps TRBD1 as D (5 bases). This CDR3 region has 13 residues. Trimming stripped 1 base from V and 7 bases from J, with 7 bases between. Germline assignment: CDR1 SGHTA and CDR2 FQGNSA. The CDR3 reads CASSLVGLGELFF. Written as DNA, the CDR3 is TGTGCCAGCAGCTTAGTGGGGCTCGGGGAGCTGTTTTTT.

The sample holds a few counts of this clonotype. This chain connects TRBV7-8 to TRBJ1-2; 10 bases fit TRBD1. The CDR3 covers 15 residues. Germline CDR1 is SGHVS and CDR2 is FQNEAQ. The V gene end was trimmed by 3 bases and the J gene end by 2 bases; junction bases not matched to a gene: 3. The DNA for the CDR3 is TGTGCCAGCAGCTTTGGACAGGGGGGAAACTATGGCTACACCTTC. This encodes CASSFGQGGNYGYTF.

The CDR3 DNA reads as TGTGCCAGCAGCTTATGGGCGAACTCAGAGACCCAGTACTTC. It specifies CASSLWANSETQYF. The J gene is TRBJ2-5, the V gene TRBV7-8; no clear D gene. The V end lost 2 bases, the J end lost 4 bases, and 11 bases lay between the germline ends. The germline gives CDR1 SGHVS, CDR2 FQNEAQ. This CDR3 has 14 amino acids.

This rearrangement joins TRBV7-9 to TRBJ1-2; TRBD1 agrees at 7 bases. V shed 6 bases, J shed 3 bases, and the junction held 7 bases outside the gene matches. The germline V gene has CDR1 SEHNR and CDR2 FQNEAQ (reference sequence). This CDR3 comprises 14 residues. CDR3 sequence reads: CASSNQQGYYGYTF. In nucleotides, the CDR3 is TGTGCCAGCAGTAATCAACAGGGGTACTATGGCTACACCTTC. Drawing the rest from reference TRBV7-9 and TRBJ1-2, the complete variable domain is DTGVSQNPRHKITKRGQNVTFRCDPISEHNRLYWYRQTLGQGPEFLTYFQNEAQLEKSRLLSDRFSAERPKGSFSTLEIQRTEQGDSAMYLCASSNQQGYYGYTFGSGTRLTVV.

The chain combines TRBV7-3 with TRBJ1-3; D remains ambiguous. Germline V gene lookup returns CDR1 SGHTA and CDR2 FQGTGA. The CDR3 covers 15 residues. V was pared by 6 bases and J by 6 bases, with 18 bases between. In DNA, the CDR3 is TGTGCCAGCAGACAAAGCGGAGAGGAGGAAAACACCATATATTTT. Translation gives CASRQSGEEENTIYF. Complete variable domain (other parts from reference TRBV7-3 and TRBJ1-3): GAGVSQTPSNKVTEKGKYVELRCDPISGHTALYWYRQSLGQGPEFLIYFQGTGAADDSGLPNDRFFAVRPEGSVSTLKIQRTERGDSAVYLCASRQSGEEENTIYFGEGSWLTVV.

This clonotype was detected a few times. This chain joins TRBV15 and TRBJ2-5; tentative D call: TRBD2 (7 bases). Looked up from germline, CDR1 is LNHNV and CDR2 is YYDKDF (reference sequence). V gave up 0 bases and J gave up 6 bases, with 17 bases separating them. The CDR3 sequence is 16 residues long. The CDR3 DNA is TGTGCCACCAGCAGAGATAACCCACAGGGAGGGAAGACCCAGTACTTC. Translated: CATSRDNPQGGKTQYF.

The CDR3: CASSLLPGYGYTF. In DNA form, the CDR3 reads TGTGCCAGCAGCTTATTACCGGGGTATGGCTACACCTTC. V is TRBV7-9 and J is TRBJ1-2; unclear D gene. CDR1 SEHNR and CDR2 FQNEAQ come from the germline V gene (reference sequence). This CDR3 has 13 amino acids. V was clipped by 2 bases and J by 5 bases, with 9 bases between them.

CDR3 residues: CASRHSGGETQYF. In nucleotides, the CDR3 is TGTGCCAGCAGGCATAGCGGTGGGGAGACCCAGTACTTC. The chain combines TRBV3-1 with TRBJ2-5; maybe TRBD2 (6 bases). Germline V gives CDR1 LGHDT, CDR2 YNNKEL (reference sequence). V lost 6 bases and J lost 5, with 13 bases in between. The CDR3 covers 13 residues.

CDR3 region: CASSYAGGPGEQFF. The CDR3 bases are TGTGCCAGCAGTTACGCGGGGGGGCCGGGTGAGCAGTTCTTC. The V call is TRBV6-2 or TRBV6-3, the J call TRBJ2-1; 9 positions match TRBD2. CDR3 size: 14 residues. The junction had 5 bases not matched to a gene; V was cut back by 2 bases and J by 9 bases. Germline CDR1 MNHEY, CDR2 SVGEGT.

This clonotype was observed a few times. The chain has TRBV7-3 and TRBJ2-1; 7 bases match TRBD1. CDR1 and CDR2 (germline): SGHTA, FQGTGA. The CDR3 is 15 amino acids. V trimming: 7 bases; J trimming: 8 bases; junction bases outside the gene matches: 14. The CDR3 DNA sequence: TGTGCCAGCACCTCTCGACAGGGAATCCACGATGAGCAGTTCTTC. Translating it yields CASTSRQGIHDEQFF.

This clonotype was seen only a few times. The chain has TRBV3-2 and TRBJ2-7; the table's D gene call, TRBD1, was not cross checked with the DNA. TRBV3-2 counts as a pseudogene. CDR3 length equals 14 residues. In DNA form, the CDR3 reads TGTGCCAGCAGCCATAGGACAGAAAATTACGAGCAGTACTTC. Residues: CASSHRTENYEQYF.

The rearrangement links TRBV5-1 to TRBJ2-1; TRBD2 aligns across 8 bases. V trimming: 0 bases; J trimming: 7 bases; junction bases outside the gene matches: 6. Germline CDR1 is SGHRS and CDR2 is YFSETQ. This CDR3 is built from 15 residues. In nucleotides, the CDR3 is TGCGCCAGCAGCTTGGGGGCTAGCGGGCTAAATGAGCAGTTCTTC. It yields the protein CASSLGASGLNEQFF.

This clonotype was seen a handful of times. The chain uses TRBV12-3 or TRBV12-4 and TRBJ1-1; D ambiguous. Between the trimmed V and J ends, which lost 4 bases and 1 base, there was a span of 10 bases. This CDR3 spans 14 amino acids. CDR3 DNA sequence: TGTGCCAGCAGTTCCTGGACGGAGAACACTGAAGCTTTCTTT. It is translated as CASSSWTENTEAFF.

The rearrangement uses TRBV27 and TRBJ2-1; D is undetermined. The CDR3 covers 15 residues. Trimming shortened V by 10 bases and J by 7 bases, and 23 bases separated the two germline ends. Germline values: CDR1 MNHEY, CDR2 SMNVEV (reference sequence). The chain's CDR3 is CATTSRAVVGNEQFF. The CDR3, as DNA: TGTGCCACAACCTCCCGGGCCGTGGTGGGTAATGAGCAGTTCTTC.

The chain combines TRBV19 with TRBJ1-5; D is possibly TRBD1 (5 bases). Looked up from germline, CDR1 is LNHDA and CDR2 is SQIVND (reference sequence). This CDR3 has 14 amino acids. Trimming shortened V by 5 bases and J by 2 bases, and 10 bases separated the two germline ends. The CDR3, as DNA: TGTGCCAGTAGTGCGGGGGTCGGCAATCAGCCCCAGCATTTT. Protein sequence: CASSAGVGNQPQHF.

This clonotype was detected a few times. This rearrangement joins TRBV5-1 to TRBJ2-5; D remains unclear. From germline, CDR1 is SGHRS and CDR2 YFSETQ. The CDR3 spans 13 residues. V was cut by 3 bases and J by 1 base, with 7 bases left in between. The CDR3 nucleotides read TGCGCCAGCAGCTCCCCCGTCCAAGAGACCCAGTACTTC. It encodes CASSSPVQETQYF.

This clonotype turned up a few times. J is TRBJ2-3 and V is TRBV24-1; TRBD1 is a possible D gene (6 bases). The CDR3 runs to 16 residues. In germline, CDR1 is KGHDR, CDR2 SFDVKD. V dropped 7 bases and J dropped 6 bases, with 22 bases sitting between them. The CDR3 is CATSPTRQVVGDTQYF. CDR3 in DNA: TGTGCCACCAGCCCGACCCGACAGGTGGTTGGGGATACGCAGTATTTT.

This clonotype came up a few times. This chain joins TRBV4-1 and TRBJ2-7; 11 positions match TRBD1. CDR1 is MGHRA and CDR2 is YSYEKL in the germline V gene. With 1 base clipped from V and 2 bases from J, the junction kept 7 bases outside the gene matches. CDR3 size: 17 residues. The CDR3 loop is CASSQGRPGQGAYEQYF. CDR3 sequence (DNA): TGCGCCAGCAGCCAAGGGAGACCGGGACAGGGGGCCTACGAGCAGTACTTC.

CDR3 amino acids: CASSKTIGREETQYF. The CDR3, as DNA: TGTGCCAGCAGCAAAACTATAGGCCGGGAAGAGACCCAGTACTTC. The chain joins TRBV7-2 to TRBJ2-5; no firm D call. The germline gives CDR1 SGHTA, CDR2 FQGNSA. This CDR3 is 15 amino acids long. The germline V and J ends were trimmed by 5 bases and 3 bases, with 16 bases remaining between them. Full variable domain (rest looked up from reference TRBV7-2 and TRBJ2-5): GAGVSQSPSNKVTEKGKDVELRCDPISGHTALYWYRQSLGQGLEFLIYFQGNSAPDKSGLPSDRFSAERTGGSVSTLTIQRTQQEDSAVYLCASSKTIGREETQYFGPGTRLLVL.

V gene TRBV11-3 combines with J gene TRBJ1-1, with D unclear. Germline loops: CDR1 SGHNT, CDR2 YENEEA. The V end was cut by 2 bases, the J end by 1 base, with 8 bases between. CDR3 length equals 14 residues. The CDR3 loop is CASSLRHPNTEAFF. The CDR3 DNA reads as TGTGCCAGCAGCTTAAGACACCCGAACACTGAAGCTTTCTTT.

The rearrangement uses TRBV3-1 and TRBJ1-2, with D possibly being TRBD1 (5 bases). The CDR3 loop spans 17 amino acids. V was cut by 4 bases and J by 0 bases, with 18 bases left in between. CDR1 is LGHDT, CDR2 YNNKEL, per germline (reference sequence). The CDR3 loop is CASSPSSGTKANYGYTF. CDR3 nucleotides: TGTGCCAGCAGCCCCTCTTCCGGGACCAAGGCTAACTATGGCTACACCTTC.

V and J are TRBV20-1 and TRBJ2-3; TRBD1 matches at 7 bases. CDR3 length: 15 amino acids. J was trimmed by 2 bases and V by 3 bases; bases with no gene match: 8. The germline gives CDR1 DFQATT, CDR2 SNEGSKA (reference sequence). CDR3 region: CSARPSEGATDTQYF. For the CDR3, the DNA is TGCAGTGCTAGGCCCAGCGAGGGGGCCACAGATACGCAGTATTTT.

The sample holds a few counts of this clonotype. V is TRBV4-2 and J is TRBJ2-1; 8 positions match TRBD2. This CDR3 is built from 16 residues. Germline lookup yields CDR1 LGHNA and CDR2 YNFKEQ. Germline trimming cut 0 bases from V and 6 bases from J; bases unmatched to any gene: 7. The CDR3 bases are TGTGCCAGCAGCCAAGACTCGCTGCGGGGGGCCAATGAGCAGTTCTTC. Its protein is CASSQDSLRGANEQFF.